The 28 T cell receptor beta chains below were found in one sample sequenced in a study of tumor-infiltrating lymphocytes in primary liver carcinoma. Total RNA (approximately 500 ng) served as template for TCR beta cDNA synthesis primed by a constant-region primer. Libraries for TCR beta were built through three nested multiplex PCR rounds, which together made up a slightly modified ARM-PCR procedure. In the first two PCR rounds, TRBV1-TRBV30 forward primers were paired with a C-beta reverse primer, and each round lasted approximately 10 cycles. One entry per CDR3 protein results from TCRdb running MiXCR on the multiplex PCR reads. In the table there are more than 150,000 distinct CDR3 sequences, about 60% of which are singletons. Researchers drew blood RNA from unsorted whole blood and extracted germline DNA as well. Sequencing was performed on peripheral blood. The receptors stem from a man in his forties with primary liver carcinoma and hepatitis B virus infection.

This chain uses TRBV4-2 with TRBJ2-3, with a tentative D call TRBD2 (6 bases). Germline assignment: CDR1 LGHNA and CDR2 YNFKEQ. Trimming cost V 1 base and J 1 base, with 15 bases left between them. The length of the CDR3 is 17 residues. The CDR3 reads CASSQVGGMAGTDTQYF. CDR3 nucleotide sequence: TGTGCCAGCAGCCAAGTAGGAGGGATGGCCGGCACAGATACGCAGTATTTT.

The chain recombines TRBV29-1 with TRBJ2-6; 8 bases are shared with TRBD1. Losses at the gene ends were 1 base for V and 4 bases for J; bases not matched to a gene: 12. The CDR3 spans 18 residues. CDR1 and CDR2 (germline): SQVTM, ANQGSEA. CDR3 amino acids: CSVEVRGRQGSGANVLTF. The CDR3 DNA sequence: TGCAGCGTTGAAGTAAGGGGCAGACAGGGGTCGGGGGCCAACGTCCTGACTTTC.

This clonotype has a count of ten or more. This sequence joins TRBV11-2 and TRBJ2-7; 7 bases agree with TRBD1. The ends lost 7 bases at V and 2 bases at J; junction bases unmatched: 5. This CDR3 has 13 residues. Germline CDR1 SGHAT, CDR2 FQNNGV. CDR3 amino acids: CASTRQGAYEQYF. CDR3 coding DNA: TGTGCCAGCACCCGACAGGGAGCCTACGAGCAGTACTTC. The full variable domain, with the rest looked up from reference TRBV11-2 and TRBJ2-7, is EAGVAQSPRYKIIEKRQSVAFWCNPISGHATLYWYQQILGQGPKLLIQFQNNGVVDDSQLPKDRFSAERLKGVDSTLKIQPAKLEDSAVYLCASTRQGAYEQYFGPGTRLTVT.

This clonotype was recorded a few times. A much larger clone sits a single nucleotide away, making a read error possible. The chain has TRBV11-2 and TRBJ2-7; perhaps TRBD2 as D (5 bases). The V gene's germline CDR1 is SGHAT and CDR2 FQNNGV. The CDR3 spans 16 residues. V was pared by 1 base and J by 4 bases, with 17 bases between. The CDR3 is CASSLASEGFPYEQYF. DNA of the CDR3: TGTGCCAGCAGCTTAGCCAGCGAGGGCTTCCCGTACGAGCAGTACTTC.

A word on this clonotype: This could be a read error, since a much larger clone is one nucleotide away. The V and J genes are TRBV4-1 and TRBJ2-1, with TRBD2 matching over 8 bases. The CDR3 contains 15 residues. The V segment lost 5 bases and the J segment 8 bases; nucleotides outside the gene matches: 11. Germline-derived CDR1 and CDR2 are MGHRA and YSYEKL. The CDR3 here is CASSSGAAGGDEQFF. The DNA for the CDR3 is TGCGCCAGCAGCTCTGGGGCGGCGGGAGGTGATGAGCAGTTCTTC.

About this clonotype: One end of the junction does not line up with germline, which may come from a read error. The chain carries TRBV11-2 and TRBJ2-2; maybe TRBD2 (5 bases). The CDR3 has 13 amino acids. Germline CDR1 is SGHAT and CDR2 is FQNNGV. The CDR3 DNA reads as TGTGCCAGCAGCGGGCGGTCAGCCGGGGAACTGTTTTTT. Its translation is CASSGRSAGELFF.

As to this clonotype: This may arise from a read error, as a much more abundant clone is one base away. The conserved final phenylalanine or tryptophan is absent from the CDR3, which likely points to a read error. The CDR3 spells CASSLGANTGELFL. DNA of the CDR3: TGTGCCAGCAGCTTAGGTGCTAACACCGGGGAGCTGTTTTTG. The chain has TRBV11-3 and TRBJ2-2, with D hard to call. The V and J ends lost 1 base and 2 bases respectively, with 5 bases between them. The CDR3 is made up of 14 amino acids. Germline values: CDR1 SGHNT, CDR2 YENEEA.

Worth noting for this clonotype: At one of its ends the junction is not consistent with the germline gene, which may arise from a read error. CDR3 loop: CASSLGGRGGEIQYF. The CDR3, as DNA: TGTGCCAGCAGCTTGGGTGGCAGGGGAGGAGAGATCCAGTACTTC. V usage is TRBV5-6 and J usage is TRBJ2-5; tentatively, D is TRBD1 or TRBD2 (6 bases each). Germline CDR1 and CDR2: SGHDT and YYEEEE. This CDR3 is built from 15 residues.

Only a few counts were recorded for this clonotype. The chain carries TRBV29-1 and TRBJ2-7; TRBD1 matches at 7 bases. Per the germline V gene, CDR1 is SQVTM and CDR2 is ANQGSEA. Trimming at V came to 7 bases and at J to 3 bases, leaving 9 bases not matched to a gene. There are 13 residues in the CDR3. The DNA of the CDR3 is TGCAGCGCCGGCACAGGGGACGGCTACGAGCAGTACTTC. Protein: CSAGTGDGYEQYF.

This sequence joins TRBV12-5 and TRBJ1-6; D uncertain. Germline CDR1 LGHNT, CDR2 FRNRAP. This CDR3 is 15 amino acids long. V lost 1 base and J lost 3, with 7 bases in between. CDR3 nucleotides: TGTGCTAGTGGTTTGGCCGGGGACTATAATTCACCCCTCCACTTT. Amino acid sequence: CASGLAGDYNSPLHF.

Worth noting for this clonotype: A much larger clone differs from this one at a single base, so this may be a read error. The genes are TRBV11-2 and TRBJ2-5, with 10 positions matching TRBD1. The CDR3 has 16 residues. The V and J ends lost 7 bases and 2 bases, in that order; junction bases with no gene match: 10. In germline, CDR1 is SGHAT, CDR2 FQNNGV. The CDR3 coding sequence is TGTGCCAGCACCTCACGGGACAGGGGAACGCAAGAGACCCAGTACTTC. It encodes CASTSRDRGTQETQYF. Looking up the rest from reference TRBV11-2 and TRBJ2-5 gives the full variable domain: EAGVAQSPRYKIIEKRQSVAFWCNPISGHATLYWYQQILGQGPKLLIQFQNNGVVDDSQLPKDRFSAERLKGVDSTLKIQPAKLEDSAVYLCASTSRDRGTQETQYFGPGTRLLVL.

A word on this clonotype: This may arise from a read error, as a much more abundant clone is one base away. DNA for the CDR3: TGTGCCAGCAGGCGACCAGAGAGTCTTAGCACCGGGGAGCTGTTTTTT. Amino acids: CASRRPESLSTGELFF. The chain joins TRBV11-2 to TRBJ2-2; D ambiguous. This CDR3 comprises 16 residues. Germline-derived CDR1 and CDR2 are SGHAT and FQNNGV. The ends were cut back, 6 bases at V and 4 bases at J, with 18 bases in the middle.

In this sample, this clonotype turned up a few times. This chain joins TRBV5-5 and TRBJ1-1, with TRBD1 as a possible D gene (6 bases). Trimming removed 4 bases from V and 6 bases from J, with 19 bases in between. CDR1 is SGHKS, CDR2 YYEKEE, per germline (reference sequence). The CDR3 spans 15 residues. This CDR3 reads CASSRGGGRGAEAFF. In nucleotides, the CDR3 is TGTGCCAGCAGCCGGGGCGGGGGGCGCGGGGCTGAAGCTTTCTTT.

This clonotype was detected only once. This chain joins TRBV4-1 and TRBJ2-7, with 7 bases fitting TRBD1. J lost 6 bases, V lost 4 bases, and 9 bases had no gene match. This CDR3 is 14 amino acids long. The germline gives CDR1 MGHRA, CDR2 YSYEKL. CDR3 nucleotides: TGCGCCAGCAGCCGACAGGGATTCGGGGCCGAGCAGTACTTC. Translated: CASSRQGFGAEQYF.

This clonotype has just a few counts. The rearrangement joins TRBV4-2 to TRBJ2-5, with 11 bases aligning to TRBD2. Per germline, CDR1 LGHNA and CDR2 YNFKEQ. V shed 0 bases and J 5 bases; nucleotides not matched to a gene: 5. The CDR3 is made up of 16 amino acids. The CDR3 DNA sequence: TGTGCCAGCAGCCAAGATAGCGGGAGGGCGGGGGAGACCCAGTACTTC. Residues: CASSQDSGRAGETQYF.

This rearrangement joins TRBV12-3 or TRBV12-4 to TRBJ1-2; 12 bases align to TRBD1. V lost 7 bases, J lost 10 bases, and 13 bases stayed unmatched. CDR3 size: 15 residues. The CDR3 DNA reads TGTGCCAGCAATCTAACCGGGACAGGGGGCGTTGACTACACCTTC. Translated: CASNLTGTGGVDYTF.

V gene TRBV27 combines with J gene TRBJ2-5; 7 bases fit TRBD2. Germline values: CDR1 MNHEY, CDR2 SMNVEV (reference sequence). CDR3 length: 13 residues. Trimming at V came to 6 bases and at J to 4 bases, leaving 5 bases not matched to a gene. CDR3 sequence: CASSPGRIETQYF. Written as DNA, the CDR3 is TGTGCCAGCAGCCCCGGGAGGATAGAGACCCAGTACTTC.

The CDR3: CASLGNNSPLHF. DNA of the CDR3: TGTGCCAGCTTAGGGAATAATTCACCCCTCCACTTT. This chain joins TRBV6-5 and TRBJ1-6; D not resolved. V was cut by 8 bases and J by 5 bases, with 7 bases left in between. Germline CDR1 MNHEY, CDR2 SVGAGI. The CDR3 runs to 12 residues.

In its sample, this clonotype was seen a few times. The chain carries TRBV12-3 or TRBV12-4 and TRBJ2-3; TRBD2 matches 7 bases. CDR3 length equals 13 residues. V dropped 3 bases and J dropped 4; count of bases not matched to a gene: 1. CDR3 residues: CASSFRGADTQYF. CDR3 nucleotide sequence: TGTGCCAGCAGTTTCCGGGGGGCAGATACGCAGTATTTT.

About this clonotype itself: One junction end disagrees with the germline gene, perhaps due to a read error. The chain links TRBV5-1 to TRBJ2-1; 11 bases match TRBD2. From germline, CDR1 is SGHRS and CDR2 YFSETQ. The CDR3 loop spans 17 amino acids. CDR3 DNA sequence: TGCGACAGCAGCCGTGGACTAGCGGGCCGAGTGGGCAATGAGCAGTTCTTC. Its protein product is CDSSRGLAGRVGNEQFF.

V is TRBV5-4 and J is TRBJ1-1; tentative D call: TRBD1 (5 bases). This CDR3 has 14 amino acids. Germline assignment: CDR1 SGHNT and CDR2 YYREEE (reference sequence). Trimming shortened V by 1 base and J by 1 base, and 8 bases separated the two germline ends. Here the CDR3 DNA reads TGTGCCAGCAGCTTGTCTGACAGGAACACTGAAGCTTTCTTT. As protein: CASSLSDRNTEAFF.

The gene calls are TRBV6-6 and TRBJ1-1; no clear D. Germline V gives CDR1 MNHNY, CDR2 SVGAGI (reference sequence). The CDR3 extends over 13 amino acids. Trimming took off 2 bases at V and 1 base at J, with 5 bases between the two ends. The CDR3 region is CASSYTKNTEAFF. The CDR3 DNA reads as TGTGCCAGCAGTTACACCAAGAACACTGAAGCTTTCTTT.

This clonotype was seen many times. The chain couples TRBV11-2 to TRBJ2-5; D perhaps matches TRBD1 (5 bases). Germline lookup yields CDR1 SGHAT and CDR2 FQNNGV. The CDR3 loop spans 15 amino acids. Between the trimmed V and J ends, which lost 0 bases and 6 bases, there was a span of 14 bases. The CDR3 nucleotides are TGTGCCAGCAGCTTAGAGGCACAGGATATGCAGACCCAGTACTTC. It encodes CASSLEAQDMQTQYF.

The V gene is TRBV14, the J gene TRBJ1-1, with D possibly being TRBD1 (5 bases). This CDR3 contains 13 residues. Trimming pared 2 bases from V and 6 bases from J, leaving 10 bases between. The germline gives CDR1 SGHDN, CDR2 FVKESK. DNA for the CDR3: TGTGCCAGCAGCCAATATAGGGGATCTGAAGCTTTCTTT. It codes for CASSQYRGSEAFF.

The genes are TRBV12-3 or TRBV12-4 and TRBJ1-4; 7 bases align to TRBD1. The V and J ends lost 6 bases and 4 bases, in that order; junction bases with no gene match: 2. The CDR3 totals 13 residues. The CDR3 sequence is CASSGTVNEKLFF. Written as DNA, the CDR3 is TGTGCCAGCAGCGGGACAGTTAATGAAAAACTGTTTTTT.

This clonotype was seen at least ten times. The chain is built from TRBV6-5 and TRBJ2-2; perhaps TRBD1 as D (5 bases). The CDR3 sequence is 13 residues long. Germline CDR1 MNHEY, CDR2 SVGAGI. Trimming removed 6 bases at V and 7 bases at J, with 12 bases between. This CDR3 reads CASRPDIGGELFF. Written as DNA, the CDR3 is TGTGCCAGCAGGCCGGACATAGGCGGGGAGCTGTTTTTT.

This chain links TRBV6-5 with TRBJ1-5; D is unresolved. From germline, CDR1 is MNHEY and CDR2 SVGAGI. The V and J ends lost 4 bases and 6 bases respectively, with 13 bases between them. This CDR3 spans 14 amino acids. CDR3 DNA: TGTGCCAGCAGTTCTCGGGGTGCAACTCAGCCCCAGCATTTT. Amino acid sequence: CASSSRGATQPQHF.

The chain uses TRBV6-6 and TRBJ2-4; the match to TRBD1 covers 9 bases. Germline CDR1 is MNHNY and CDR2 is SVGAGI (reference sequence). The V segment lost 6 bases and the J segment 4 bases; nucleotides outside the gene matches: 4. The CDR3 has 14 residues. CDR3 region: CASRETGGKNIQYF. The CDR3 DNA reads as TGTGCCAGCAGAGAGACAGGGGGAAAAAACATTCAGTACTTC.